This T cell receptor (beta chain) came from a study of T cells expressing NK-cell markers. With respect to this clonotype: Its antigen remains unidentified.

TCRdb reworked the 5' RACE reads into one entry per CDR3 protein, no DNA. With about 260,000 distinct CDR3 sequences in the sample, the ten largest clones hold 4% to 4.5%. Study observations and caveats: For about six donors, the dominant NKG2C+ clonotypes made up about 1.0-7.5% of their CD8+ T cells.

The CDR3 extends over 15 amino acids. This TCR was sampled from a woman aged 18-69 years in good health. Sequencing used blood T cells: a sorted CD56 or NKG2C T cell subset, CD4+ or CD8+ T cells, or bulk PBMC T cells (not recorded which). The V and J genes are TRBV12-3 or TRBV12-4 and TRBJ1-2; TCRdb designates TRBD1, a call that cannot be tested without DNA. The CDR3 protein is CASSQRTSTNYGYTF.